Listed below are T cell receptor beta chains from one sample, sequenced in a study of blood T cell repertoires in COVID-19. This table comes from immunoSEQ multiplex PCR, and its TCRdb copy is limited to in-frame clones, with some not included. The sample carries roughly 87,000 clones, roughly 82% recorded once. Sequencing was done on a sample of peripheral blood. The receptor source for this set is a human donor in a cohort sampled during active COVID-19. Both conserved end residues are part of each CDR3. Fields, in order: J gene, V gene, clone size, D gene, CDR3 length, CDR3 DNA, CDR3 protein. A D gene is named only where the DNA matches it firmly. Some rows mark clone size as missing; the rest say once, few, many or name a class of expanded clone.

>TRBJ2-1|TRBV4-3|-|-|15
TGCGCCAGCAGCCAGTCCCACGGGGGCTACAATGAGCAGTTCTTC
CASSQSHGGYNEQFF
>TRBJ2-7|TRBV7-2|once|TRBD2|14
TGTGCCAGCAGCTTTAGCGGGGGGATCTACGAGCAGTACTTC
CASSFSGGIYEQYF
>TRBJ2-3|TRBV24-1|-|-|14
TGTGCCACCAGTGGTCCAGAAGGCACAGATACGCAGTATTTT
CATSGPEGTDTQYF
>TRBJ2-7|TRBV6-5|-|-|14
TGTGCCAGCAGCAAAGGGGGGGGATCCTACGAGCAGTACTTC
CASSKGGGSYEQYF
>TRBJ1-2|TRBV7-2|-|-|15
TGTGCCAGCAGCTTTGGAGAGGGGGCTAACTATGGCTACACCTTC
CASSFGEGANYGYTF
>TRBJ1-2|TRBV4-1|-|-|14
TGCGCCAGCAGCCAAGAGACAGGTAGCTATGGCTACACCTTC
CASSQETGSYGYTF
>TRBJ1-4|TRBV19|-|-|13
TGTGCCAGTAGTATCAACAGGAATGAAAAACTGTTTTTT
CASSINRNEKLFF
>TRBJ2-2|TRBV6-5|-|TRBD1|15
TGTGCCAGCAGGGCGAGGGGGCCGAACACCGGGGAGCTGTTTTTT
CASRARGPNTGELFF
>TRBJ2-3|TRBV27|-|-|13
TGTGCCAGCAGTTTCCTCAGGAGGGATACGCAGTATTTT
CASSFLRRDTQYF
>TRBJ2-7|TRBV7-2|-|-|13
TGTGCCAGCAGCCCTTCGACTCTGTTGGGGCAGTACTTC
CASSPSTLLGQYF
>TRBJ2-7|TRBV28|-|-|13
TGTGCCAGCAGCCGACTAACACCCTACGAGCAGTACTTC
CASSRLTPYEQYF
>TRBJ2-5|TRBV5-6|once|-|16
TGTGCCAGCAGCCATCTGGCGGCGGGGGCCCAAGAGACCCAGTACTTC
CASSHLAAGAQETQYF
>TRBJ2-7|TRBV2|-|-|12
TGTGCCAGCAAACTTAGCTCCTACGAGCAGTACTTC
CASKLSSYEQYF
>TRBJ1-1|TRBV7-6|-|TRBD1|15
TGTGCCAGCAGCTTATCCTCGACAGGGTCCACTGAAGCTTTCTTT
CASSLSSTGSTEAFF
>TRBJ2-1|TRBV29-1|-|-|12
TGCAGCGCCCTAGGCCTATACAATGAGCAGTTCTTC
CSALGLYNEQFF
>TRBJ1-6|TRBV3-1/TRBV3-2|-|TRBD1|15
TGTGCCAGCAGTCTTCTGAGGGGACAGTTATCACCCCTCCACTTT
CASSLLRGQLSPLHF
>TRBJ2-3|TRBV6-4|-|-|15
TGTGCCAGCAGTGACTCATCGACTGGGTCAGATACGCAGTATTTT
CASSDSSTGSDTQYF
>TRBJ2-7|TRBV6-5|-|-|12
TGTGCCAGCAGTTACCCGCGGGGCGAGCAGTACTTC
CASSYPRGEQYF
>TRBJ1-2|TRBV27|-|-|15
TGTGCCAGCAGTGCCTCCCCCCGGACTTACTATGGCTACACCTTC
CASSASPRTYYGYTF
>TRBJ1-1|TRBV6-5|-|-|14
TGTGCCAGCAGGCTACAGGGTCCCGCCACTGAAGCTTTCTTT
CASRLQGPATEAFF
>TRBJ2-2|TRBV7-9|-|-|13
TGTGCCAGCAGCCCTACAGGGTTCGGGGAGCTGTTTTTT
CASSPTGFGELFF
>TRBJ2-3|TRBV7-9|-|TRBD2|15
TGTGCCAGCAGCTTAGTTGGGGGGGGCACAGATACGCAGTATTTT
CASSLVGGGTDTQYF
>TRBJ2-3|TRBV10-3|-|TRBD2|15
TGTGCCATCAGAAGGACTAGCGGATCTACAGATACGCAGTATTTT
CAIRRTSGSTDTQYF
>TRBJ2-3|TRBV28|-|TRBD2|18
TGTGCCAGCAGTGGGACTAGCGGCCGATCCCTTTCAGCAGATACGCAGTATTTT
CASSGTSGRSLSADTQYF
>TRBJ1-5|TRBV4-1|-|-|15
TGCGCCAGCAGCCAAGATTCAGCGACCAATCAGCCCCAGCATTTT
CASSQDSATNQPQHF
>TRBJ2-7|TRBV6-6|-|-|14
TGTGCCAGCAATACCGACAGGAACCTTCTCGAGCAGTACTTC
CASNTDRNLLEQYF
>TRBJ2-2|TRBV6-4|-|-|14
TGTGCCAGCAGCGACGTCCTGAACACCGGGGAGCTGTTTTTT
CASSDVLNTGELFF
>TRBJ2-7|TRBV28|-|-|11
TGTGCCAGCATTAACGGCTACGAGCAGTACTTC
CASINGYEQYF
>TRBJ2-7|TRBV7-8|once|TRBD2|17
TGTGCCAGCAGCTTAGGATCGAGACTAGCGGTAACCTACGAGCAGTACTTC
CASSLGSRLAVTYEQYF
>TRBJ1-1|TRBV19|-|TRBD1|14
TGTGCCAGTAGTCTGACAGGGGGAGGCACTGAAGCTTTCTTT
CASSLTGGGTEAFF
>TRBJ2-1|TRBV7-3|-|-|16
TGTGCCAGCAGTTATAGACAGACGCCTGGGGACAATGAGCAGTTCTTC
CASSYRQTPGDNEQFF
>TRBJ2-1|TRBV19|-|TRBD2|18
TGTGCCAGTAGTATAGGGAACCCTGGACTAGCCTTCTACAATGAGCAGTTCTTC
CASSIGNPGLAFYNEQFF
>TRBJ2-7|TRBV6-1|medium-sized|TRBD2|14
TGTGCCAGCAGTGAAGCAGGGACTAGCTACGAGCAGTACTTC
CASSEAGTSYEQYF
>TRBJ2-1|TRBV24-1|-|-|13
TGTGCCACCAGTGATGAACAGGGTTATGAGCAGTTCTTC
CATSDEQGYEQFF
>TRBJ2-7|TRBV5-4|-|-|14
TGTGCCAGCAGCTTGGTTTCCGAGGACTACGAGCAGTACTTC
CASSLVSEDYEQYF
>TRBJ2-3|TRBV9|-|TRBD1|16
TGTGCCAGCAGCGCCCCCCGGGACAGCAGCACAGATACGCAGTATTTT
CASSAPRDSSTDTQYF
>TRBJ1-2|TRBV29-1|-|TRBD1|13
TGCAGCGTCTATACCGGGACAGACTATGGCTACACCTTC
CSVYTGTDYGYTF
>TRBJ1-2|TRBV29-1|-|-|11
TGCAGCGTCGGGAGCGAGGGTGGCTACACCTTC
CSVGSEGGYTF
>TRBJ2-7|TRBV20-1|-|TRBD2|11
TGCAGTGCTAGGATCCGGGAGGGGCAGTACTTC
CSARIREGQYF
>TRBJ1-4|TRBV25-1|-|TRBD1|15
TGTGCCAGCAGTATTCACAGGGGGCGGAGTGAAAAACTGTTTTTT
CASSIHRGRSEKLFF
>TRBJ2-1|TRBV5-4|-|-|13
TGTGCCAGCAGCCCCGGGACTGTCAATGAGCAGTTCTTC
CASSPGTVNEQFF
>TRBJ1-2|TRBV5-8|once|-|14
TGTGCCAGCAGTTTTGGGCAGGGCCCCTATGGCTACACCTTC
CASSFGQGPYGYTF
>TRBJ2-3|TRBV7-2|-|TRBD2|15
TGTGCCAGCAGCTTCCAGAAGCGGGGTCAAGATACGCAGTATTTT
CASSFQKRGQDTQYF
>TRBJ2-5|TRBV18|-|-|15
TGTGCCAGCTCACCGGGCCCCGATCTTCAAGAGACCCAGTACTTC
CASSPGPDLQETQYF